These T cell receptor beta chains were read from a single sample in a study of CD8+ T cells in alopecia areata. Assay used: immunoSEQ multiplex PCR; TCRdb lists only in-frame clones, some missing. The repertoire has around 160,000 clones, about 60% of them found once; the top ten carry 13% to 15%. The source was CD4+ T cells sorted from blood, collected at week 24, from a patient treated with tofacitinib. These receptors all stem from a human donor with alopecia areata. Each CDR3 is given with its conserved first and last residue. The order of the fields is V gene, clone size, CDR3 length, D gene, J gene, CDR3 DNA, CDR3 protein. D genes are given only for firm matches. Expanded clones get a size class; other rows say once, few or many, or leave the size out.

V: TRBV9
size: NA
length: 16
D: TRBD2
J: TRBJ2-3
DNA: TGTGCCAGCAGCGTATCCGGGACTAGCGGACGGGATACGCAGTATTTT
CDR3: CASSVSGTSGRDTQYF

V: TRBV14
size: NA
length: 13
D: NA
J: TRBJ1-1
DNA: TGTGCCAGCAGCCAAGATCGGCCAGGCGCAGCTTTCTTT
CDR3: CASSQDRPGAAFF

V: TRBV14
size: NA
length: 12
D: TRBD1
J: TRBJ1-2
DNA: TGTGCCAGCAGCCACGGACAGGCTAGATACACCTTC
CDR3: CASSHGQARYTF

V: TRBV30
size: NA
length: 14
D: NA
J: TRBJ2-7
DNA: TGTGCCTGGAGTTCGGGGAACGGGGCCTACGAGCAGTACTTC
CDR3: CAWSSGNGAYEQYF

V: TRBV30
size: NA
length: 12
D: TRBD1
J: TRBJ2-2
DNA: TGTGCCTGGGGGACAGTTGGCGGGGAGCTGTTTTTT
CDR3: CAWGTVGGELFF

V: TRBV5-6
size: many
length: 14
D: TRBD1
J: TRBJ2-1
DNA: TGTGCCAGCAGCGGCTCGGGACAGGGGAATGAGCAGTTCTTC
CDR3: CASSGSGQGNEQFF

V: TRBV7-9
size: NA
length: 15
D: TRBD1
J: TRBJ1-5
DNA: TGTGCCAGCAGCTGGGGACAGGGCAGCAATCAGCCCCAGCATTTT
CDR3: CASSWGQGSNQPQHF

V: TRBV9
size: few
length: 11
D: NA
J: TRBJ1-6
DNA: TGTGCTAAGCACCGCATTGAACCCCTCCACTTT
CDR3: CAKHRIEPLHF

V: TRBV18
size: NA
length: 15
D: TRBD1
J: TRBJ2-6
DNA: TGTGCCAGCTCGCAGACAGGGCGTGGGGCCAACGTCCTGACTTTC
CDR3: CASSQTGRGANVLTF

V: TRBV30
size: NA
length: 14
D: NA
J: TRBJ1-1
DNA: TGTGCCTGGAAAATCAAAACCGCTTGGACTGAAGCTTTCTTT
CDR3: CAWKIKTAWTEAFF

V: TRBV4-1
size: NA
length: 15
D: NA
J: TRBJ2-3
DNA: TGCGCCAGCAGTCCACCGCGAGTAAGGGAAGATACGCAGTATTTT
CDR3: CASSPPRVREDTQYF

V: TRBV6-5
size: NA
length: 14
D: NA
J: TRBJ1-2
DNA: TGTGCCAGCAGTTACGCGCGGGCGGCATATGGCTACACCTTC
CDR3: CASSYARAAYGYTF

V: TRBV18
size: NA
length: 14
D: NA
J: TRBJ2-5
DNA: TGTGCCAGCTCACCTTGGGCTCAGAGGGAGACCCAGTACTTC
CDR3: CASSPWAQRETQYF

V: TRBV29-1
size: NA
length: 14
D: TRBD1
J: TRBJ1-2
DNA: TGCAGCGTAAGTCCCGGGACAGGAGTCTATGGCTACACCTTC
CDR3: CSVSPGTGVYGYTF

V: TRBV7-2
size: NA
length: 14
D: NA
J: TRBJ2-3
DNA: TGTGCCAGCAGCCGGGACCAGAGCACAGATACGCAGTATTTT
CDR3: CASSRDQSTDTQYF

V: TRBV5-1
size: NA
length: 15
D: NA
J: TRBJ1-4
DNA: TGCGCCAGCAGCCGAGACAGTACAACTAATGAAAAACTGTTTTTT
CDR3: CASSRDSTTNEKLFF

V: TRBV29-1
size: NA
length: 15
D: TRBD1
J: TRBJ2-5
DNA: TGCAGCGTTGAAGCATCACAGGGGGCGGGGGAGACCCAGTACTTC
CDR3: CSVEASQGAGETQYF

V: TRBV27
size: NA
length: 13
D: NA
J: TRBJ1-2
DNA: TGTGCCAGCAGTCGCACAAGTAACTATGGCTACACCTTC
CDR3: CASSRTSNYGYTF

V: TRBV6-5
size: once
length: 14
D: TRBD1
J: TRBJ2-3
DNA: TGTGCCAGCAGTAGGGACAGCCCGTCAGATACGCAGTATTTT
CDR3: CASSRDSPSDTQYF

V: TRBV27
size: NA
length: 14
D: TRBD1
J: TRBJ2-5
DNA: TGTGCCAGCAGTAGAGGGACAGGGAGAGAGACCCAGTACTTC
CDR3: CASSRGTGRETQYF

V: TRBV19
size: NA
length: 15
D: TRBD1
J: TRBJ1-6
DNA: TGTGCCAGTAGGAGGACAGGGGTGGATAATTCACCCCTCCACTTT
CDR3: CASRRTGVDNSPLHF

V: TRBV30
size: NA
length: 15
D: NA
J: TRBJ2-3
DNA: TGTGCTCGAGGGGATAGGGGGGAAGGTTTAGATACGCAGTATTTT
CDR3: CARGDRGEGLDTQYF

V: TRBV29-1
size: few
length: 13
D: NA
J: TRBJ2-2
DNA: TGCAGCGTGGGGCAGACTTCGACCGGGGAGCTGTTTTTT
CDR3: CSVGQTSTGELFF

V: TRBV6-5
size: NA
length: 13
D: TRBD1
J: TRBJ1-2
DNA: TGTGCCAGCACGGACAGGCCGGACTATGGCTACACCTTC
CDR3: CASTDRPDYGYTF

V: TRBV18
size: NA
length: 17
D: TRBD1
J: TRBJ2-4
DNA: TGTGCCAGCTCACCACTGGTAACCGGGACAGGGAAAAACATTCAGTACTTC
CDR3: CASSPLVTGTGKNIQYF

V: TRBV5-1
size: few
length: 14
D: NA
J: TRBJ1-1
DNA: TGCGCCAGCAGCTTAGGCGGAATGAACACTGAAGCTTTCTTT
CDR3: CASSLGGMNTEAFF

V: TRBV2
size: NA
length: 17
D: TRBD2
J: TRBJ2-3
DNA: TGTGCCAGCAGTGTAAGCGGGGCCCGACTTCGCACAGATACGCAGTATTTT
CDR3: CASSVSGARLRTDTQYF

V: TRBV2
size: once
length: 11
D: NA
J: TRBJ1-4
DNA: TGTGCCAGCAGGGTGGGAGAAAAACTGTTTTTT
CDR3: CASRVGEKLFF

V: TRBV2
size: many
length: 14
D: TRBD1
J: TRBJ2-5
DNA: TGTGCCAGCAGGGAACACAGGGGCAAGAAGACCCAGTACTTC
CDR3: CASREHRGKKTQYF

V: TRBV6-5
size: NA
length: 14
D: TRBD1
J: TRBJ1-1
DNA: TGTGCCAGCAACAGACAGGGGAGGTACACTGAAGCTTTCTTT
CDR3: CASNRQGRYTEAFF

V: TRBV30
size: NA
length: 11
D: NA
J: TRBJ1-2
DNA: TGTGCCTGGAGTATGCAGGGAGGCTACACCTTC
CDR3: CAWSMQGGYTF

V: TRBV7-8
size: NA
length: 17
D: TRBD2
J: TRBJ2-3
DNA: TGTGCCAGCAGCCTCTCCCTAGCGGGGGGTTTTACAGATACGCAGTATTTT
CDR3: CASSLSLAGGFTDTQYF

V: TRBV29-1
size: NA
length: 15
D: TRBD1
J: TRBJ2-6
DNA: TGCAGCGCCCTGGACAGGAGCTCTGGGGCCAACGTCCTGACTTTC
CDR3: CSALDRSSGANVLTF

V: TRBV11-2
size: NA
length: 13
D: NA
J: TRBJ1-2
DNA: TGTGCCAGCAGCTTAGAGCCAGGAGGTGGCTACACCTTC
CDR3: CASSLEPGGGYTF

V: TRBV18
size: NA
length: 15
D: TRBD2
J: TRBJ2-3
DNA: TGTGCCAGCTCACCAGAGGCGGGGGTCCCAGATACGCAGTATTTT
CDR3: CASSPEAGVPDTQYF

V: TRBV29-1
size: NA
length: 11
D: NA
J: TRBJ2-7
DNA: TGCAGCGTTAAAGGGAGCTACGAGCAGTACTTC
CDR3: CSVKGSYEQYF

V: TRBV10-3
size: NA
length: 13
D: NA
J: TRBJ1-5
DNA: TGTGCCAGCAGTGGACAGATCAATCAGCCCCAGCATTTT
CDR3: CASSGQINQPQHF

V: TRBV11-1
size: NA
length: 15
D: NA
J: TRBJ2-1
DNA: TGTGCCAGCAGCCCGGTCCGCACCCAGCAGGGTGAGCAGTTCTTC
CDR3: CASSPVRTQQGEQFF

V: TRBV15
size: NA
length: 15
D: TRBD1
J: TRBJ1-2
DNA: TGTGCCACCAGCAGAGCCCCCGACAGGGCCCATGGCTACACCTTC
CDR3: CATSRAPDRAHGYTF

V: TRBV7-9
size: NA
length: 11
D: NA
J: TRBJ1-2
DNA: TGTGCCAGCAGCGCATCTACTGGCTACACCTTC
CDR3: CASSASTGYTF

V: TRBV5-1
size: NA
length: 14
D: NA
J: TRBJ1-4
DNA: TGCGCCAGCAGCTTGCAGGACAATAGTGAAAAACTGTTTTTT
CDR3: CASSLQDNSEKLFF

V: TRBV30
size: NA
length: 13
D: NA
J: TRBJ2-7
DNA: TGTGCCTGGACCCCACCAGGTGGTTACGAGCAGTACTTC
CDR3: CAWTPPGGYEQYF

V: TRBV18
size: NA
length: 13
D: NA
J: TRBJ2-7
DNA: TGTGCCAGCTCACCGGGCAGGGGTAACGAGCAGTACTTC
CDR3: CASSPGRGNEQYF

V: TRBV7-9
size: NA
length: 14
D: NA
J: TRBJ2-7
DNA: TGTGCCAGCAGCCCCGGACAGAGATCCTACGAGCAGTACTTC
CDR3: CASSPGQRSYEQYF

V: TRBV7-2
size: few
length: 14
D: NA
J: TRBJ2-6
DNA: TGTGCCAGCAGCTTACCTCGTGGGGCCAACGTCCTGACTTTC
CDR3: CASSLPRGANVLTF

V: TRBV30
size: once
length: 14
D: NA
J: TRBJ1-6
DNA: TGTGCCTGGAGGCCAAGGGGTCAAGGTTCACCCCTCCACTTT
CDR3: CAWRPRGQGSPLHF